These 15 T cell receptor beta chains were sequenced from one sample in a study. TCRdb reprocessed the 5' RACE reads with MiXCR, giving one entry per CDR3 protein. The profile shows 8,500 to 14,000 distinct CDR3 sequences, 40% to 55% of them singletons. The specimen was tumor-infiltrating naive CD4+ T cells sorted from the breast tumor. The subset is: naive CD4+ T cells, CD4+CD45RA+CD25-. The receptors were sampled from a female donor with breast cancer.

This clonotype showed up just once. The chain links TRBV12-3 or TRBV12-4 to TRBJ1-2, with D hard to call. The ends were cut back, 1 base at V and 2 bases at J, with 8 bases in the middle. The CDR3 has 14 residues. The CDR3 region is CASSLGAANYGYTF. CDR3 nucleotide sequence: TGTGCCAGCAGTTTAGGGGCGGCCAACTATGGCTACACCTTC.

The CDR3 loop is CASSRAWDLSGGNTIYF. CDR3 DNA sequence: TGTGCCAGCAGCCGAGCGTGGGACCTCAGCGGAGGAAACACCATATATTTT. The chain combines TRBV6-5 with TRBJ1-3, with D tentatively TRBD1 (5 bases). The CDR3 loop spans 17 amino acids. The germline CDR1 and CDR2 sequences are MNHEY and SVGAGI. The V end lost 6 bases, the J end lost 4 bases, and 22 bases lay between the germline ends.

The V and J genes are TRBV7-2 and TRBJ2-1, with D unresolved. The CDR3 is 16 amino acids. V shed 7 bases and J shed 4 bases, with 20 bases lying between them. Looked up from germline, CDR1 is SGHTA and CDR2 is FQGNSA. This CDR3 reads CASTQNALIHYNEQFF. The CDR3 bases are TGTGCCAGCACCCAAAATGCGCTCATTCATTACAATGAGCAGTTCTTC.

The J gene is TRBJ1-1, the V gene TRBV12-3 or TRBV12-4; D gene uncertain. V dropped 3 bases and J dropped 3 bases, with 5 bases sitting between them. This CDR3 region has 12 residues. The CDR3 protein is CASSLAHTEAFF. For the CDR3, the DNA is TGTGCCAGCAGTTTGGCCCACACTGAAGCTTTCTTT.

About this clonotype: The germline gene is not matched at one end of the junction; a read error may be the cause. The J gene is TRBJ1-1, the V gene TRBV4-1, with D perhaps matching TRBD1 (6 bases). CDR1 and CDR2 from the germline V gene are MGHRA and YSYEKL. This CDR3 spans 16 amino acids. CDR3 amino acids: CASSLSGGQKNTEAFF. Here the CDR3 DNA reads TGTGCCAGCAGCCTAAGTGGCGGACAGAAGAACACTGAAGCTTTCTTT.

This clonotype was observed a handful of times. This sequence joins TRBV5-1 and TRBJ2-1, with 7 bases identical to TRBD2. The CDR3 spans 14 residues. Germline CDR1 and CDR2: SGHRS and YFSETQ. The J segment lost 8 bases and the V segment lost 0 bases, leaving 5 bases of the junction unmatched. In nucleotides, the CDR3 is TGCGCCAGCAGCTTGGCCGGTGGGGGGGATGAGCAGTTCTTC. This translates into CASSLAGGGDEQFF.

This clonotype was picked up one time. The chain employs TRBV20-1 and TRBJ1-1, with TRBD1 matching over 7 bases. The CDR3 has 14 amino acids. Trimming cost V 0 bases and J 6 bases; bases outside gene matches: 7. From germline, CDR1 is DFQATT and CDR2 SNEGSKA (reference sequence). The chain's CDR3 is CSARDAPGGPEAFF. DNA for the CDR3: TGCAGTGCTAGAGACGCACCAGGGGGGCCTGAAGCTTTCTTT.

The chain has TRBV29-1 and TRBJ2-7; possibly TRBD1 for D (6 bases). V lost 7 bases and J 2 bases, leaving 12 bases between the germline ends. CDR1 SQVTM and CDR2 ANQGSEA come from the germline V gene. CDR3 length: 12 amino acids. CDR3 loop: CSALTGPYEQYF. The DNA for the CDR3 is TGCAGCGCTCTGACAGGTCCCTACGAGCAGTACTTC.

The rearrangement joins TRBV12-3 or TRBV12-4 to TRBJ2-5; D not resolved. The CDR3 is 11 amino acids. Trimming pared 6 bases from V and 5 bases from J, leaving 7 bases between. The CDR3, as DNA: TGTGCCAGCAGCGAAATGGAGACCCAGTACTTC. It yields the protein CASSEMETQYF.

The chain combines TRBV6-4 with TRBJ2-3, with 7 bases matching TRBD2. Germline CDR1 MRHNA, CDR2 SNTAGT. CDR3 length: 15 amino acids. After removal of 0 bases from V and 2 bases from J, the junction contained 2 bases not matched to a gene. This chain's CDR3 is CASSDSGGTTDTQYF. CDR3 in DNA: TGTGCCAGCAGTGACTCGGGAGGGACCACAGATACGCAGTATTTT.

This clonotype was counted once. The V call is TRBV5-4, the J call TRBJ2-5; the match to TRBD2 covers 11 bases. Germline V gives CDR1 SGHNT, CDR2 YYREEE (reference sequence). This CDR3 contains 15 residues. V lost 4 bases and J lost 0; bases outside the gene matches: 2. The CDR3 region is CASSAGLADQETQYF. The CDR3 coding sequence is TGTGCCAGCAGCGCGGGACTAGCGGACCAAGAGACCCAGTACTTC.

This clonotype was seen only a few times. This chain links TRBV5-1 with TRBJ2-1, with TRBD1 identical over 7 bases. The CDR3 sequence is 13 residues long. Trimming removed 1 base from V and 9 bases from J; junction bases left unmatched: 4. From germline, CDR1 is SGHRS and CDR2 YFSETQ. The CDR3 loop reads CASSLLGGGEQFF. CDR3 in DNA: TGCGCCAGCAGCTTGTTAGGGGGCGGTGAGCAGTTCTTC.

This chain links TRBV5-1 with TRBJ2-1, with a tentative D call TRBD1 (6 bases). The V gene's germline CDR1 is SGHRS and CDR2 YFSETQ. This CDR3 region has 15 residues. V was cut by 2 bases and J by 10 bases, with 19 bases left in between. As DNA, the CDR3 is TGCGCCAGCAGCTTCTTGGGGGCAGTGAGGAACGAGCAGTTCTTC. It is translated as CASSFLGAVRNEQFF.

The CDR3: CASSAGTDPLGRYNEQFF. Written as DNA, the CDR3 is TGTGCCAGCAGCGCTGGGACAGATCCCCTAGGCCGATACAATGAGCAGTTCTTC. The chain links TRBV9 to TRBJ2-1; 7 nucleotides align to TRBD1. The junction had 16 bases not matched to a gene; V was cut back by 3 bases and J by 4 bases. In germline, CDR1 is SGDLS, CDR2 YYNGEE. This CDR3 has 18 residues. Drawing the rest from reference TRBV9 and TRBJ2-1, the complete variable domain is DSGVTQTPKHLITATGQRVTLRCSPRSGDLSVYWYQQSLDQGLQFLIQYYNGEERAKGNILERFSAQQFPDLHSELNLSSLELGDSALYFCASSAGTDPLGRYNEQFFGPGTRLTVL.

This clonotype was seen a handful of times. This chain joins TRBV27 and TRBJ2-4; 7 bases are a match to TRBD2. This CDR3 region has 16 residues. J gave up 0 bases and V 5 bases, and 7 bases lay outside the gene matches. Germline values: CDR1 MNHEY, CDR2 SMNVEV (reference sequence). The CDR3 sequence: CASSVLSGLAKNIQYF. CDR3 nucleotides: TGTGCCAGCAGTGTTCTTAGCGGGCTAGCCAAAAACATTCAGTACTTC.